The subject of this entry is one TCR beta chain. Its antigen is currently not known. The input lacks base qualities; no much larger clone sits a single base away. The data belong to a study of identical twins (dated by TCRdb to the mid-2010s). In terms of the full investigation: The study deep-sequenced TCR alpha and beta repertoires from monozygotic twins, unrelated adults of various ages and cord blood to test whether fetal clonotypes persist. To rule out contamination, replicate twin experiments were performed at different times with different library preparation protocols. General study outcomes and caveats: In monozygotic twins, recombination models systematically underestimated out-of-frame TCR alpha sharing, but the models matched the sharing seen between unrelated individuals. The excess sharing between twins in beta out-of-frame sequences was weaker because fewer shared sequences reduced the signal-to-noise ratio. Invariant T cells such as MAIT and iNKT could partly confound zero-insertion analyses, although diverse VJ usage argued against such confounding for most clonotypes. Because the same donors could not be followed over many years, conclusions were based on cross-sectional statistical analysis. Fewer insertions were carried by abundant cord blood beta clonotypes, a similar but weaker trend appeared in young adult naive repertoires, and no such trend appeared in memory repertoires. Out-of-frame TCR alpha sequences shared between twins showed an excess of low generation-probability sequences compared with coincidental sharing between unrelated individuals.

Including cysteine and phenylalanine, the CDR3 has 14 amino acids. The read is trimmed to its CDR3 DNA, 42 bases read in frame from base 1. In the germline V gene, CDR1 corresponds to ENHRY and CDR2 to SYGVKD. V has 4 bases trimmed and J has 4 bases trimmed; junction bases matching no gene number 4. Every donor in the study was a healthy Caucasian. Three pairs of female monozygotic twins, all aged 18 to 29 years, were included in the twin cohort. CD4+ and CD8+ T cell populations were isolated with positive isolation kits from Invitrogen. Library preparation was by 5' RACE. TCRdb names Illumina HiSeq 2000 as the instrument used. A universal primer binding site was introduced by template switching, and a unique molecular identifier was present in the final cDNA, enabling accurate counting of TCR cDNA molecules. First-strand cDNA for TCR alpha and beta chains was synthesized from specific primers in the conserved constant-segment region. To control for contamination, each cDNA library was double barcoded with a SMART-Mk sample barcode plus Illumina barcodes. TruSeq adapter sequences and Illumina sample barcodes were added in two successive PCR steps. The Illumina HiSeq platform was used with custom primers to sequence TCR alpha and beta cDNA libraries. The source study handled its data this way. MiGEC was used to process raw reads and extract unique molecular identifiers, and MiXCR was used to find CDR3 positions. Recombination models were inferred per individual with the repgenHMM and IGoR tools using an EM algorithm. Shared clonotypes were analyzed with the tcR package in R, and sharing was normalized by the product of cloneset sizes. To study raw recombination free of thymic and clonal selection effects, out-of-frame nonproductive sequences were analyzed. TCRdb's own reprocessing of the public reads used fastp at Q25 and MiXCR and kept productive beta chains. Rows merge per CDR3 protein into single entries with the most common DNA and genes. The V and J calls and clone size are TCRdb's, not the authors'. This sample comprises a few hundred thousand distinct CDR3 sequences, 20% to 25% of them detected only once. The biggest ten clones account for about 2.7% of the sample.

The same specimen was also included in a second study, on T cells expressing NK-cell markers. Reported in the second study: In sorted CD3+CD56+NKG2C+, CD3+CD56+NKG2C- and CD3+CD56-NKG2C+ T-cell subsets from eight donors, TCR beta-chain repertoires were profiled. Among the eight sequenced donors, only one was HCMV-seronegative, while the other seven were HCMV-seropositive. In several experiments an anti-gammadeltaTCR antibody was added to restrict sorting to alphabetaTCR-expressing T cells. In roughly 6 donors, the dominant CD3+CD56+NKG2C+ clonotypes were among the top 10 CD8+ clonotypes and accounted for about 1.0-7.5% of CD8+ T cells. Those dominant clonotypes were again the most abundant among CD3+CD56-NKG2C+ cells in a handful of donors, at about 28.3-60.1%. Whether the expanded NKG2C-expressing T cell clones were specific for HCMV antigens remained unclear. The eight sequenced donors were randomly selected healthy volunteers, three men and five women. HCMV-specific IgG was detected in serum with a commercial ELISA kit to determine HCMV serostatus. MIGEC handled demultiplexing of the reads and grouping by UMI, while MiTCR was used to assemble and quantify clonotypes. To remove erroneous sequences, TCR cDNA sequences were retained only when supported by two or more reads. The tcR package was used for downstream repertoire analysis, and clonotypes were matched between fractions using CDR3 nucleotide sequence together with V segment. VDJmatch was used to annotate antigen specificity against VDJdb, with one amino acid substitution in CDR3 allowed.

This sequence originates from a woman aged 18-35 years in good health. The sequence is built from TRBV10-3 and TRBJ2-3, with 8 bases matching TRBD2. The sample consisted of CD4+ T cells sorted from blood. Here the CDR3 is given as CAISGAGDPDTQYF. The DNA reads TGTGCCATCAGTGGAGCGGGGGATCCAGATACGCAGTATTTT.